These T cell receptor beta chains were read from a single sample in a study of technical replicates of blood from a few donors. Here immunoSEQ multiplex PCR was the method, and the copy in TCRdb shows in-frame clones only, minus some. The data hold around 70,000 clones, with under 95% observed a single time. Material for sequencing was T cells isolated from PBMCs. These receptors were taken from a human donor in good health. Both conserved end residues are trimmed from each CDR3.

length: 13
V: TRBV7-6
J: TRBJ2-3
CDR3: ASSLAAGVADTQY

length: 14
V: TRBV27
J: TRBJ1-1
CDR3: ASSLEREEVNTEAF

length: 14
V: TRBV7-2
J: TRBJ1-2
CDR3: ASSLLGTGPRNGYT

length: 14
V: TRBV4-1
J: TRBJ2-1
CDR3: ASSLGFWGDYNEQF

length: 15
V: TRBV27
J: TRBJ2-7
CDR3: ASSFITGTGPSYEQY

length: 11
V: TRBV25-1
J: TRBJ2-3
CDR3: AHGDWGTDTQY

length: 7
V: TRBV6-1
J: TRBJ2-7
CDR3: ASHYEQY

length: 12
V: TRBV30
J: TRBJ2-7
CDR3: AWSVGTGYYEQY

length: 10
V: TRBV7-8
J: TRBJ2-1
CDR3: ASSLRRDEQF

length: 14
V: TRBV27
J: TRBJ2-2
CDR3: ASSLYWGRGPGELF

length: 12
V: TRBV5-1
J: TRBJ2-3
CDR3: ASSLSPDTDTQY

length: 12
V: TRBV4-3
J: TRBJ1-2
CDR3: ASSPDRGQYGYT

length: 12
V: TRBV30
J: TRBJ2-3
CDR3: AWSVQSATDTQY

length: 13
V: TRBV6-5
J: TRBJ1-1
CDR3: ASTPGGGRNTEAF

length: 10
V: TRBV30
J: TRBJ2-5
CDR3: AWSPFQETQY

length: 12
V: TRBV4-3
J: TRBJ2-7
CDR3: ASSQDRGTYEQY

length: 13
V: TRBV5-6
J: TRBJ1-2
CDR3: ASSYKTGEFNGYT

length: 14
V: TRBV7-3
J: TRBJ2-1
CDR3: ASSYLAGGSYNEQF

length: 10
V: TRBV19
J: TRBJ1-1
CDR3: ASKEGATEAF

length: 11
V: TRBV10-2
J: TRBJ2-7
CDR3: ASSVFTSYEQY

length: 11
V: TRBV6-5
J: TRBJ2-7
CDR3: ASSLTGGGEQY

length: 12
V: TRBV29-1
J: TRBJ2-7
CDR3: SVGVRDRGYEQY

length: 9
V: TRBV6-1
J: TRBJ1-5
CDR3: ASRLYQPQH

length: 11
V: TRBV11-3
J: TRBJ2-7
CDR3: ASSPTGSYEQY

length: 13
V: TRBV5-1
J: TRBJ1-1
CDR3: ASSLNLQGQTEAF

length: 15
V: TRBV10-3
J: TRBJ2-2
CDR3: AISESRWGLNTGELF

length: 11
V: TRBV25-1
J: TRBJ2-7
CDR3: ASSNRVINEQY

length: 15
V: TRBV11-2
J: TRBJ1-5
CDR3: ASSQGPGQGVGQPQH

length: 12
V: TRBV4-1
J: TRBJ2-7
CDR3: ASSQIRETYEQY

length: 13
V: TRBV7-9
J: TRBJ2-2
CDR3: ASSPTDREDGELF

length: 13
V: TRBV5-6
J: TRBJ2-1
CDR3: ASSFSSGSYNEQF

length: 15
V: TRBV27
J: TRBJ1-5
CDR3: ASLPHMGFRGNQPQH

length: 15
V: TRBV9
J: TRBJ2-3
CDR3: ASSVASAVKGTDTQY

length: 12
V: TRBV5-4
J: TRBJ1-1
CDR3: ASSLDRTDIEAF

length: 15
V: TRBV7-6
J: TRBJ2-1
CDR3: ASSLPTSGSLDHEQF

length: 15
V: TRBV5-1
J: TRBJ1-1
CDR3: ASRYALSGETNTEAF

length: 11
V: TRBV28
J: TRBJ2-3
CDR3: ATTPLGTDTQY

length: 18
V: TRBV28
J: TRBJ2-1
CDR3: ASSFWAIGGVAGVGNEQF

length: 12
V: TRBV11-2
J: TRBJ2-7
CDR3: ASSARTASYEQY

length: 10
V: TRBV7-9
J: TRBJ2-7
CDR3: ASSLELPEQY

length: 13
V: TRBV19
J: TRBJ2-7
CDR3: ASSIVGAGYYEQY

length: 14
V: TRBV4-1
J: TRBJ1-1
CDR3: ASSPTLTGGNTEAF

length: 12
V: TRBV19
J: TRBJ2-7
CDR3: ASSPSLGAYEQY